The 29 T cell receptor beta chains below come from one sample, sequenced in a study of T cell repertoires in cytomegalovirus infection. One entry per CDR3 protein results from TCRdb running MiXCR on the reads. The repertoire holds about 140,000 distinct CDR3 sequences, with roughly 6% as singletons. Material for sequencing was PBMCs. Every receptor here comes from a human donor in good health (CMV status not recorded). Some clones in this sample may be carry-over from other donors' samples.

This clonotype occurred many times. The rearrangement joins TRBV7-2 to TRBJ1-3; 7 bases fit TRBD1. With V trimmed by 3 bases and J by 7 bases, 6 bases remained unmatched. CDR1 is SGHTA, CDR2 FQGNSA, per germline. CDR3 size: 14 residues. Written as DNA, the CDR3 is TGTGCCAGCAGCTTGGCGGGACAGTGGAACACCATATATTTT. Amino acids: CASSLAGQWNTIYF.

This clonotype was recorded many times. This chain connects TRBV7-6 to TRBJ1-1, with D possibly matching TRBD1 (6 bases). Germline CDR1 and CDR2: SGHVS and FNYEAQ. This CDR3 region has 13 residues. Trimming took off 2 bases at V and 5 bases at J, with 9 bases between the two ends. DNA of the CDR3: TGTGCCAGCAGCTTAAACCAGGGGACTGAAGCTTTCTTT. Translating it yields CASSLNQGTEAFF.

This clonotype was observed many times. The CDR3 DNA is TGTGCCAGCAGGACGATTTGGACTAGCGGGGGACCGAGCACAGATACGCAGTATTTT. It translates to CASRTIWTSGGPSTDTQYF. The chain recombines TRBV7-2 with TRBJ2-3; 13 bases are a match to TRBD2. Trimming removed 6 bases from V and 0 bases from J; junction bases left unmatched: 12. There are 19 residues in the CDR3. CDR1 is SGHTA and CDR2 is FQGNSA in the germline V gene.

This clonotype has more than one count but fewer than ten. This chain links TRBV6-8 with TRBJ2-7; D not resolved. The germline V gene has CDR1 MNHGY and CDR2 SAAAGT. V was pared by 0 bases and J by 0 bases, with 9 bases between. The CDR3 loop spans 15 amino acids. The CDR3 coding sequence is TGTGCCAGCAGTTACTCGAGAGGTACCTCCTACGAGCAGTACTTC. Amino acid sequence: CASSYSRGTSYEQYF.

The table lists this clonotype with a few counts. This chain joins TRBV7-3 and TRBJ2-1, with D unclear. This CDR3 comprises 13 residues. Germline V gene sequence: CDR1 SGHTA, CDR2 FQGTGA. V lost 5 bases to trimming and J lost 9 bases, with 14 bases between them. CDR3 coding DNA: TGTGCCAGCAGCCCTACCAGCGTGGGTGAGCAGTTCTTC. Its protein is CASSPTSVGEQFF.

This clonotype was counted ten times or more. J is TRBJ1-2 and V is TRBV6-1; D is uncertain. Germline V gene sequence: CDR1 MNHNS, CDR2 SASEGT. Trimming removed 5 bases at V and 3 bases at J, with 10 bases between. The CDR3 runs 13 residues. The CDR3 region has the DNA TGTGCCAGCAGTCTGAGCGGTGACTATGGCTACACCTTC. It yields the protein CASSLSGDYGYTF.

As for this clonotype: The junction departs from the called germline gene at one end, perhaps through a read error. The chain joins TRBV7-1 to TRBJ2-5, with 9 bases matching TRBD2. TRBV7-1 has ORF status, its function being uncertain. The CDR3 spans 18 residues. The CDR3 nucleotides read TGTGCCAGCAGCTCAGCCCCGACTAGCGGTGGGACGGGGGAGACCCAGAACTTC. Its protein is CASSSAPTSGGTGETQNF.

This clonotype occurred many times. V gene TRBV20-1 combines with J gene TRBJ2-7; no clear D. The V end was cut by 7 bases, the J end by 5 bases, with 21 bases between. CDR3 length: 14 residues. Germline CDR1 DFQATT, CDR2 SNEGSKA (reference sequence). CDR3 nucleotides: TGCAGTGGAATGGGGATACAGCAGGTCCACGAGCAGTACTTC. Its protein is CSGMGIQQVHEQYF.

The genes are TRBV19 and TRBJ2-3; D ambiguous. V was cut by 3 bases and J by 3 bases, with 7 bases left in between. CDR3 size: 13 residues. The germline CDR1 and CDR2 sequences are LNHDA and SQIVND (reference sequence). The CDR3 DNA is TGTGCCAGTAGTATCCGGCCGACAGATACGCAGTATTTT. This encodes CASSIRPTDTQYF.

The chain couples TRBV12-3 or TRBV12-4 to TRBJ1-1, with TRBD1 identical over 7 bases. V trimming: 5 bases; J trimming: 5 bases; junction bases outside the gene matches: 11. This CDR3 spans 15 amino acids. This CDR3 reads CASSPAQGSFTEAFF. CDR3 in DNA: TGTGCCAGCAGTCCAGCACAGGGGAGTTTTACTGAAGCTTTCTTT.

The V gene is TRBV7-9, the J gene TRBJ1-1; D is undetermined. Per germline, CDR1 SEHNR and CDR2 FQNEAQ (reference sequence). The CDR3 has 17 amino acids. V lost 4 bases and J lost 0, with 18 bases in between. CDR3 residues: CASSSPVGGLVNTEAFF. The CDR3 bases are TGTGCCAGCAGCTCCCCAGTGGGAGGGTTGGTGAACACTGAAGCTTTCTTT.

In its sample, this clonotype was seen many times. This chain links TRBV7-2 with TRBJ2-7, with 9 bases identical to TRBD2. V was clipped by 5 bases and J by 6 bases; unmatched bases: 5. The V gene's germline CDR1 is SGHTA and CDR2 FQGNSA. The CDR3 is made up of 13 amino acids. The CDR3 coding sequence is TGTGCCAGCAGCGCGGCGCGGGGGGGCGAGCAGTACTTC. Translating it yields CASSAARGGEQYF.

This clonotype was recorded at least ten times. V and J are TRBV7-2 and TRBJ1-5, with D possibly being TRBD1 (5 bases). The CDR3 totals 17 residues. Germline V lookup: CDR1 SGHTA, CDR2 FQGNSA. Trimming removed 5 bases at V and 6 bases at J, with 23 bases between. Written as DNA, the CDR3 is TGTGCCAGCAGCGCGAGAGCTGGGACTATTCTGGGTCAGCCCCAGCATTTT. This gives the protein CASSARAGTILGQPQHF.

The chain has TRBV29-1 and TRBJ2-3; unclear D gene. The CDR3 runs to 11 residues. Germline CDR1 SQVTM, CDR2 ANQGSEA. The V end was cut by 4 bases, the J end by 0 bases, with 2 bases between. The CDR3 spells CSVGSTDTQYF. The CDR3 nucleotides are TGCAGCGTTGGCAGCACAGATACGCAGTATTTT.

This clonotype was seen a handful of times. The J gene is TRBJ1-6, the V gene TRBV7-9, with D possibly matching TRBD1 (6 bases). The ends were cut back, 5 bases at V and 12 bases at J, with 17 bases in the middle. The germline V gene encodes CDR1 SEHNR and CDR2 FQNEAQ (reference sequence). The CDR3 runs to 14 residues. The CDR3 coding sequence is TGTGCCAGCAGCCGACCCGGCCAGGGGAAACCCCTCCACTTT. Its translation is CASSRPGQGKPLHF. Combining the CDR3 with reference TRBV7-9 and TRBJ1-6 gives the whole variable domain DTGVSQNPRHKITKRGQNVTFRCDPISEHNRLYWYRQTLGQGPEFLTYFQNEAQLEKSRLLSDRFSAERPKGSFSTLEIQRTEQGDSAMYLCASSRPGQGKPLHFGNGTRLTVT.

This clonotype occurred many times. The V call is TRBV4-3, the J call TRBJ1-2; D gene uncertain. The CDR3 spans 15 residues. Germline V lookup: CDR1 LGHNA, CDR2 YSLEER. V gave up 0 bases and J gave up 4 bases, with 12 bases separating them. DNA of the CDR3: TGCGCCAGCAGCCAAGATTATAGTCAGCTCTATGGCTACACCTTC. Its protein product is CASSQDYSQLYGYTF.

The CDR3 sequence is CASSLSGSSTDTQYF. CDR3 nucleotide sequence: TGTGCCAGCAGCTTGAGTGGAAGCTCGACAGATACGCAGTATTTT. V usage is TRBV7-3 and J usage is TRBJ2-3, with D hard to call. Germline loops: CDR1 SGHTA, CDR2 FQGTGA. The CDR3 spans 15 residues. Trimming removed 3 bases from V and 3 bases from J, with 13 bases in between.

This clonotype appeared a few times. The chain carries TRBV6-2 or TRBV6-3 and TRBJ2-7; a possible D gene is TRBD2 (6 bases). The CDR3 runs 17 residues. Germline CDR1 and CDR2: MNHEY and SVGEGT. V was trimmed by 2 bases and J by 1 base, leaving 18 bases between them. DNA for the CDR3: TGTGCCAGCAGTTACCCTCCGGGACTTTCTTTTTCCTACGAGCAGTACTTC. Translating it yields CASSYPPGLSFSYEQYF.

This clonotype was seen more than once but under ten times. The chain combines TRBV5-3 with TRBJ1-1, with 7 bases lining up with TRBD1. TRBV5-3 is filed as an ORF, its function uncertain. CDR3 length: 14 amino acids. The V gene end was trimmed by 8 bases and the J gene end by 2 bases; junction bases not matched to a gene: 9. The CDR3 region is CASSAGQLNTEAFF. DNA of the CDR3: TGTGCCAGCAGCGCGGGACAGCTTAACACTGAAGCTTTCTTT.

The chain is built from TRBV20-1 and TRBJ2-7; D not certain. V lost 0 bases and J lost 1, with 4 bases in between. Germline loops: CDR1 DFQATT, CDR2 SNEGSKA (reference sequence). The CDR3 is 12 residues long. The CDR3 bases are TGCAGTGCTAGAGACACGTCCTACGAGCAGTACTTC. Translating it yields CSARDTSYEQYF.

This clonotype came up many times. The gene calls are TRBV19 and TRBJ2-3; D is perhaps TRBD2 (6 bases). The germline V and J ends were trimmed by 8 bases and 1 base, with 13 bases remaining between them. Germline loops: CDR1 LNHDA, CDR2 SQIVND (reference sequence). CDR3 size: 14 residues. CDR3 DNA sequence: TGTGCCAGTGAGGCCAGGAGGGGCACAGATACGCAGTATTTT. Protein sequence: CASEARRGTDTQYF.

This clonotype was found many times. The DNA of the CDR3 is TGTGCCAGCAGCTTAGTGGGACTCCCCCAAGAGACCCAGTACTTC. Translated: CASSLVGLPQETQYF. J is TRBJ2-5 and V is TRBV7-2; TRBD2 is a possible D gene (6 bases). The CDR3 runs to 15 residues. The V gene lost 1 base and the J gene lost 1 base, with 10 bases spanning the gap. The germline CDR1 and CDR2 sequences are SGHTA and FQGNSA. The whole variable domain, filled in from reference TRBV7-2 and TRBJ2-5, reads GAGVSQSPSNKVTEKGKDVELRCDPISGHTALYWYRQSLGQGLEFLIYFQGNSAPDKSGLPSDRFSAERTGGSVSTLTIQRTQQEDSAVYLCASSLVGLPQETQYFGPGTRLLVL.

This clonotype was found a few times. The chain employs TRBV15 and TRBJ2-5; D is unclear. This CDR3 is 12 amino acids long. The germline V and J ends were trimmed by 5 bases and 5 bases, with 9 bases remaining between them. Germline-derived CDR1 and CDR2 are LNHNV and YYDKDF (reference sequence). CDR3 protein: CATSETLETQYF. The CDR3 DNA is TGTGCCACCAGCGAGACGTTGGAGACCCAGTACTTC.

This clonotype was seen more than once but under ten times. The chain links TRBV6-2 or TRBV6-3 to TRBJ2-7; D not resolved. The germline V and J ends were trimmed by 6 bases and 6 bases, with 9 bases remaining between them. CDR3 size: 11 residues. Looked up from germline, CDR1 is MNHEY and CDR2 is SVGEGT. CDR3 in DNA: TGTGCCAGCAGCCCACATAGCGAGCAGTACTTC. It specifies CASSPHSEQYF.

This clonotype was counted many times. The gene calls are TRBV11-1 and TRBJ2-6, with a weak D call TRBD2 (5 bases). CDR1 is SGHAT, CDR2 FQDESV, per germline (reference sequence). V was pared by 5 bases and J by 3 bases, with 11 bases between. The CDR3 totals 15 residues. In nucleotides, the CDR3 is TGTGCCAGCAGCCCGCTCCGGGATGGGGCCAACGTCCTGACTTTC. Amino acid sequence: CASSPLRDGANVLTF.

This clonotype has ten or more counts. The chain is built from TRBV7-9 and TRBJ2-1, with 7 bases identical to TRBD2. J lost 3 bases, V lost 3 bases, and 5 bases had no gene match. Per germline, CDR1 SEHNR and CDR2 FQNEAQ (reference sequence). The length of the CDR3 is 15 residues. CDR3 nucleotide sequence: TGTGCCAGCAGCTTGTCCGGACTAGTCTACAATGAGCAGTTCTTC. This encodes CASSLSGLVYNEQFF.

This clonotype was seen a handful of times. This chain uses TRBV7-8 with TRBJ2-1, with 9 bases identical to TRBD2. V lost 5 bases and J lost 9; bases outside the gene matches: 17. This CDR3 has 17 amino acids. Germline V gives CDR1 SGHVS, CDR2 FQNEAQ. CDR3 sequence: CASSPTAVAGAVGEQFF. The CDR3 DNA reads TGTGCCAGCAGCCCAACTGCGGTAGCGGGGGCGGTGGGTGAGCAGTTCTTC.

The sample holds many counts of this clonotype. For the CDR3, the DNA is TGTGCCAGCTCCCCGGGGATCAATCAGCCCCAGCATTTT. Protein sequence: CASSPGINQPQHF. The chain joins TRBV7-2 to TRBJ1-5; the D is unclear. Germline lookup yields CDR1 SGHTA and CDR2 FQGNSA. Between the trimmed V and J ends, which lost 8 bases and 3 bases, there was a span of 11 bases. The CDR3 sequence is 13 residues long.

CDR3 amino acids: CASSFGANTEAFF. In DNA, the CDR3 is TGTGCCAGCAGCTTTGGAGCCAACACTGAAGCTTTCTTT. The chain uses TRBV7-3 and TRBJ1-1; D is undetermined. This CDR3 comprises 13 residues. Trimming stripped 3 bases from V and 2 bases from J, with 7 bases between. CDR1 and CDR2 (germline): SGHTA, FQGTGA. The full variable domain, rest sourced from reference TRBV7-3 and TRBJ1-1, is GAGVSQTPSNKVTEKGKYVELRCDPISGHTALYWYRQSLGQGPEFLIYFQGTGAADDSGLPNDRFFAVRPEGSVSTLKIQRTERGDSAVYLCASSFGANTEAFFGQGTRLTVV.